This TCR beta chain appears in the sequencing data of a study of T cell responses to AZD1222 COVID-19 vaccine. Only in-frame clones appear in the TCRdb table, and some are missing; sequencing was by immunoSEQ multiplex PCR. The table lists about 78,000 clones, 75% to 95% of them singletons. Overall study findings and caveats: In a largely white British group with more females than males, clonal diversity was possibly underestimated.

The germline CDR1 and CDR2 sequences are LGHDT and YNNKEL (reference sequence). Deletions cut 1 base from V and 14 bases from J, with 12 bases between. This CDR3 region has 12 residues. About this clone itself: Antigen: not known.

The sequencing here drew on peripheral blood, taken 28 days after the second AZD1222 dose. The chain carries TRBV3-1 (or the pseudogene TRBV3-2) and TRBJ2-1; a weak D match, TRBD1 (6 bases). This clonotype was sampled from an adult who received the AZD1222 COVID-19 vaccine. The CDR3 nucleotides are TGTGCCAGCAGCCAAGCTGGGAGACAGGAGTTCTTC. It encodes CASSQAGRQEFF.